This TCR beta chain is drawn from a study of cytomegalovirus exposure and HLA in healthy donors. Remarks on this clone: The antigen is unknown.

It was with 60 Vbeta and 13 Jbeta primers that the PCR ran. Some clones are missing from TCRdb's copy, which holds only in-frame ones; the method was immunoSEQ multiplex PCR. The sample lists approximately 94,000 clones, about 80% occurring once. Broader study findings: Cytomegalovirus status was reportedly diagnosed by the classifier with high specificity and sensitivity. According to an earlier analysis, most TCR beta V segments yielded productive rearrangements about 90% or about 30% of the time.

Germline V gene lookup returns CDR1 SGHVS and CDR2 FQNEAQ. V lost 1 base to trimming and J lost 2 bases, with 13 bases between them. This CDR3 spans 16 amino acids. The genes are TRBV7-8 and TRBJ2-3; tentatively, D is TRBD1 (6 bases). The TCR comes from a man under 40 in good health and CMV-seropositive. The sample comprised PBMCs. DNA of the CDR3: TGTGCCAGCAGCTTAGAGCAGGGGCGAATCACAGATACGCAGTATTTT. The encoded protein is CASSLEQGRITDTQYF.